The T cell receptor beta chain under discussion was sequenced for a study of shared clonotypes between healthy human individuals. The CD4+ fraction was divided into a CD45RA+ naive subset and a CD45RA-negative memory subset. CDR3 size: 16 residues. Germline assignment: CDR1 MDHEN and CDR2 SYDVKM. The ends were cut back, 6 bases at V and 1 base at J, with 17 bases in the middle. Over several immunoSEQ plates, each subset's genomic DNA was distributed in even portions. As originally analysed: Owing to the provision of junction-only sequences devoid of quality scores by immunoSEQ, filtering differed. Method: immunoSEQ multiplex PCR; TCRdb's copy keeps in-frame clones and lacks some. V and J calls and clone size are copied from that table; D and trimming were computed from the DNA. The data hold a few million clones, with around 95% observed a single time.

The specimen sequenced was naive CD4+ T cells sorted from blood. Subset in this sample: CD45RA+ positively selected. J is TRBJ2-3 and V is TRBV28, with D perhaps TRBD2 (5 bases). The clonotype comes from a man between 18 and 29 years old in good health. CDR3 loop: CASSLVTLGGTDTQYF. CDR3 coding DNA: TGTGCCAGCAGCCTCGTGACCCTCGGGGGCACAGATACGCAGTATTTT.